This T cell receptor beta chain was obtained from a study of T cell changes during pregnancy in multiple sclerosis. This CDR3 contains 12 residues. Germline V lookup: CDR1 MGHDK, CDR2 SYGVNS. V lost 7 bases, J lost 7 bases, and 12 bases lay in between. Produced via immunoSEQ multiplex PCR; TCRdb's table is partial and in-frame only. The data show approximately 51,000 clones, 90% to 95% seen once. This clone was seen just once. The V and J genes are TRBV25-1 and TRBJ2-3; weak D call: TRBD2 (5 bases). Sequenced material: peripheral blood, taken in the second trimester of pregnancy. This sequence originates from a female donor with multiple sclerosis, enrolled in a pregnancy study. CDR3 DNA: TGTGCCAGCACCTCTAGCCTGTATACGCAGTATTTT. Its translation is CASTSSLYTQYF.